This is a list of T cell receptor beta chains from one sample in a study of cytomegalovirus exposure and HLA in healthy donors. Generated by immunoSEQ multiplex PCR, the TCRdb table keeps only in-frame clones and is missing some. The sample features under 130,000 clones, with 3% to 3.5% in its top ten. Sequencing was carried out using PBMCs. These receptors originate from a man in his forties or fifties in good health and CMV-seronegative. The CDR3 runs from the conserved cysteine through the conserved F or W. D genes are given only for firm matches.

V	J	D	DNA	CDR3
TRBV6-5	TRBJ1-2	TRBD1	TGTGCCAGCAGTCGAACAGGGGGTGTTTATGGCTACACCTTC	CASSRTGGVYGYTF
TRBV27	TRBJ2-7	TRBD1	TGTGCCACAGGGGGAATACAGGGTGCCGGCCTGTACGAGCAGTACTTC	CATGGIQGAGLYEQYF
TRBV18	TRBJ1-5	-	TGTGCCAGCTCATTAAGGGAACTCCTGATCAAAGACAGAAATCAGCCCCAGCATTTT	CASSLRELLIKDRNQPQHF
TRBV7-2	TRBJ2-7	-	TGTGCCAGCAGCTTAGTAGCCGGGACCTACGAGCAGTACTTC	CASSLVAGTYEQYF
TRBV30	TRBJ2-7	-	TGTGCCTGGAGTCCTGGGGGACATGTCTCGGGCGAGCAGTACTTC	CAWSPGGHVSGEQYF
TRBV6-5	TRBJ1-5	-	TGTGCCAGCAGTTACTCCCGGGTCCAGCCCCAGCATTTT	CASSYSRVQPQHF
TRBV7-9	TRBJ2-5	-	TGTGCCAGCACCCTTGGACGGGCAGAGAGGGCCCAGTACTTC	CASTLGRAERAQYF
TRBV7-2	TRBJ2-3	TRBD2	TGTGCCAGCAGCCTAGCGGGAGTCACAGATACGCAGTATTTT	CASSLAGVTDTQYF
TRBV28	TRBJ1-2	-	TGTGCCAGCAGTTTAACTGGACGGGGAACTAACTATGGCTACACCTTC	CASSLTGRGTNYGYTF
TRBV6-4	TRBJ2-7	TRBD2	TGTGCCAGCAGTGTAATCGAGCGGGGGGATTACGAGCAGTACTTC	CASSVIERGDYEQYF
TRBV28	TRBJ1-1	TRBD1	TGTGCCAGCAGTGAGGGACAGGGAATTACCGAAGCTTTCTTT	CASSEGQGITEAFF
TRBV2	TRBJ1-4	TRBD1	TGTGCCAGCTCGCGGGACAGTCGAAATGAAAAACTGTTTTTT	CASSRDSRNEKLFF
TRBV7-2	TRBJ2-3	TRBD2	TGTGCCAGCAGCTTAGTCGCCAGCGGGAGTCACCCCACAGATACGCAGTATTTT	CASSLVASGSHPTDTQYF
TRBV7-9	TRBJ1-5	-	TGTGCCAGCAGCTTCGGACAGAGCAATCAGCCCCAGCATTTT	CASSFGQSNQPQHF
TRBV5-1	TRBJ1-4	-	TGCGCCAGCAGCGGAATACAGGGTGGGGAAAAACTGTTTTTT	CASSGIQGGEKLFF
TRBV4-1	TRBJ1-4	TRBD1	TGCGCCAGCAGCCAAGCCCTGGACAGGGGAGAAAAACTGTTTTTT	CASSQALDRGEKLFF
TRBV28	TRBJ2-3	-	TGTGCCAGTTCCGGACAGACAGATACGCAGTATTTT	CASSGQTDTQYF
TRBV19	TRBJ1-6	-	TGTGCCAGTAGTATCCTGGGGGGTTCACCCCTCCACTTT	CASSILGGSPLHF
TRBV6-5	TRBJ2-7	-	TGTGCCAGCAGTTACTCAGGGGGTAATATCGCCTACGAGCAGTACTTC	CASSYSGGNIAYEQYF
TRBV15	TRBJ2-1	-	TGTGCCACCAGCAGCTTACGTGGGCTCCCAGGGTCCTACAATGAGCAGTTCTTC	CATSSLRGLPGSYNEQFF
TRBV2	TRBJ2-7	-	TGTGCCAGCAGTGATGAGGGCTACGAGCAGTACTTC	CASSDEGYEQYF
TRBV5-5	TRBJ2-7	-	TGTGCCAGCAGCTACCCCCAGGGGCCTCAGAGCTCCTACGAGCAGTACTTC	CASSYPQGPQSSYEQYF
TRBV27	TRBJ2-7	TRBD1	TGTGCCAGCAGTAGCGGACAGGGTCTCCACGAGCAGTACTTC	CASSSGQGLHEQYF
TRBV30	TRBJ1-1	-	TGTGCCTGGGCTGAGCGATTAGGAGCTTTCTTT	CAWAERLGAFF
TRBV9	TRBJ2-2	TRBD1	TGTGCCAGCAGCTATGGGACAGGGGGAAACACCGGGGAGCTGTTTTTT	CASSYGTGGNTGELFF
TRBV5-1	TRBJ2-7	-	TGCGCCAGCAGCTTGGCCGGGGACTCCTACGAGCAGTACTTC	CASSLAGDSYEQYF
TRBV6-5	TRBJ2-7	-	TGTGCCAGCAGCCCTCAGGGAAGCTCCTACGAGCAGTACTTC	CASSPQGSSYEQYF
TRBV5-6	TRBJ2-1	-	TGTGCCAGCAGCCCCCCCAGCGGTAGAGGCCCTCGGAATGAGCAGTTCTTC	CASSPPSGRGPRNEQFF
TRBV5-4	TRBJ2-3	TRBD2	TGTGCCAGCAGCAGCGGGAGTGGCACAGATACGCAGTATTTT	CASSSGSGTDTQYF
TRBV7-2	TRBJ2-7	TRBD2	TGTGCCAGCAGCTCCCTAGCGGGAGGGCCGGGGGAGCAGTACTTC	CASSSLAGGPGEQYF
TRBV18	TRBJ2-5	TRBD2	TGTGCCAGCTCACCACCGGGACTAGCGGGGGGACTCCAAGAGACCCAGTACTTC	CASSPPGLAGGLQETQYF
TRBV28	TRBJ2-5	TRBD1	TGTGCCAGCAGCTTTTATACAGGGGAGGAGACCCAGTACTTC	CASSFYTGEETQYF
TRBV9	TRBJ2-1	-	TGTGCCAGCAGCAGGAGGGGGGGGGCCTACAATGAGCAGTTCTTC	CASSRRGGAYNEQFF
TRBV29-1	TRBJ2-3	TRBD2	TGCAGCGTTGGTGCGGCTAGCGGGAGGGACACAGATACGCAGTATTTT	CSVGAASGRDTDTQYF
TRBV5-6	TRBJ2-2	-	TGTGCCAGCAGCTTTATCGGCAGGGCTAACACCGGGGAGCTGTTTTTT	CASSFIGRANTGELFF
TRBV4-3	TRBJ2-2	TRBD2	TGCGCCAGCAGCCCCGGGGGGGCGCGGATCACCGGGGAGCTGTTTTTT	CASSPGGARITGELFF
TRBV27	TRBJ1-1	TRBD1	TGTGCCAGCAGTCACGGACAGGGGAACACTGAAGCTTTCTTT	CASSHGQGNTEAFF
TRBV28	TRBJ2-7	-	TGTGCCAGCAGTTTGGGGCGCGAGCAGTACTTC	CASSLGREQYF
TRBV7-9	TRBJ2-2	-	TGTGCCAGCAGCTTCCAACAGGGTGACGGGGAGCTGTTTTTT	CASSFQQGDGELFF
TRBV11-2	TRBJ2-1	TRBD1	TGTGCCAGCAGCTTAGAGATGACAGGGGAGCAGTTCTTC	CASSLEMTGEQFF
TRBV30	TRBJ1-4	-	TGTGCCTGGAGTGTATGGGGTGATGCCACGGGAAATGAAAAACTGTTTTTT	CAWSVWGDATGNEKLFF
TRBV30	TRBJ2-7	TRBD1	TGTGCCTGGAGTGCGGGGACAGGGGGTATACAGTACTTC	CAWSAGTGGIQYF
TRBV7-9	TRBJ2-1	TRBD2	TGTGCCAGCAGCTTAGCGTCTAGCGGGACCTACAATGAGCAGTTCTTC	CASSLASSGTYNEQFF
TRBV27	TRBJ1-5	-	TGTGCCAGCAGCAAGAGGGATAGCAATCAGCCCCAGCATTTT	CASSKRDSNQPQHF
TRBV28	TRBJ1-3	-	TGTGCCAGCAGAGTAGCTCACACCATATATTTT	CASRVAHTIYF
TRBV7-2	TRBJ2-3	TRBD2	TGTGCCAGCAGCTCCCCTCCCGGGACTAGCTTGGCAGATACGCAGTATTTT	CASSSPPGTSLADTQYF
TRBV27	TRBJ2-5	-	TGTGCCAGCAGTTTTACGGGGGTGAGGGAGACCCAGTACTTC	CASSFTGVRETQYF
TRBV6-6	TRBJ1-2	TRBD1	TGTGCCAGCAGTTCCCGGGACAGGGGTATTGAGAGCTACACCTTC	CASSSRDRGIESYTF
TRBV7-2	TRBJ2-5	-	TGTGCCAGCAGCCCATGGGAGCCCACGGGACAAGAGACCCAGTACTTC	CASSPWEPTGQETQYF
TRBV4-3	TRBJ2-1	TRBD2	TGCGCCAGCAGCCAAGATAGACTAGCGGGAGCTTTAAATGAGCAGTTCTTC	CASSQDRLAGALNEQFF
TRBV7-9	TRBJ2-3	-	TGTGCCAGCAGCTTAGAATCTCCTGGGGCAACAGATACGCAGTATTTT	CASSLESPGATDTQYF